What follows are 17 T cell receptor beta chains derived from one specimen sequenced in a study of Ad26.COV2.S vaccination and SARS-CoV-2 variants (TCRdb year 2021). The method behind the library was the immunoSEQ multiplex PCR assay. TCRdb carries this immuneACCESS record with in-frame sequences only. Its versions omit some clonotypes, under half of them owing to an unresolved V gene in the studies checked, with the rest unexplained. Recorded for this sample are over 200,000 clones; approximately 90% of them occurred a single time. Of the sample, around a tenth falls within the top ten clones. The label giving this sample's treatment or condition can be read as: around 19 received Ad26.COV2.S at low or high dose, single or two shots; about 5 received placebo; per-sample allocation not given. For vaccine and placebo recipients, repertoires were sequenced using samples collected on day 63 after the first injection.

The sample here was peripheral blood, taken in a trial of Ad26.COV2.S vaccine versus placebo. Every receptor here comes from a person between 18 and 65 years old who received the Ad26.COV2.S COVID-19 vaccine or a placebo.

The chain employs TRBV14 and TRBJ1-2; 7 bases map to TRBD1. Germline V gives CDR1 SGHDN, CDR2 FVKESK. V dropped 4 bases and J dropped 3; count of bases not matched to a gene: 5. The CDR3 covers 14 residues. The CDR3 coding sequence is TGTGCCAGCAGCCCTGGACAGGAAGACTATGGCTACACCTTC. Translating it yields CASSPGQEDYGYTF.

The V call is TRBV18, the J call TRBJ2-3; D remains unclear. The CDR3 consists of 16 residues. The germline V gene has CDR1 KGHSH and CDR2 LQKENI. V was shortened by 3 bases and J by 2 bases, with 15 bases between the two germline ends. This chain's CDR3 is CASSPPSDGATDTQYF. The DNA of the CDR3 is TGTGCCAGCTCACCGCCTTCGGACGGAGCCACAGATACGCAGTATTTT.

V and J are TRBV21-1 and TRBJ2-7. TRBV21-1 is reported as a pseudogene. The CDR3 extends over 12 amino acids. As DNA, the CDR3 is TGTGCCAGCATAGTGGGGTCATACGAGCAGTACTTC. Its protein is CASIVGSYEQYF.

This clone was counted only a few times. The genes are TRBV3-1 (or the pseudogene TRBV3-2) and TRBJ2-2; D not resolved. V shed 4 bases and J shed 1 base, with 10 bases lying between them. From germline, CDR1 is LGHDT and CDR2 YNNKEL (reference sequence). The CDR3 covers 15 residues. The CDR3 spells CASSRAQVNTGELFF. The CDR3, as DNA: TGTGCCAGCAGCCGGGCGCAGGTGAACACCGGGGAGCTGTTTTTT.

The chain links TRBV4-1 to TRBJ2-1; D perhaps matches TRBD1 (6 bases). V was pared by 3 bases and J by 8 bases, with 14 bases between. This CDR3 comprises 14 residues. The germline CDR1 and CDR2 sequences are MGHRA and YSYEKL. The CDR3 protein is CASSHQGSIYEQFF. CDR3 nucleotides: TGCGCCAGCAGCCATCAGGGGTCGATTTATGAGCAGTTCTTC.

V usage is TRBV19 and J usage is TRBJ2-7; 10 bases fit TRBD1. Germline loops: CDR1 LNHDA, CDR2 SQIVND (reference sequence). The CDR3 length is 12 residues. V shed 9 bases and J 4 bases; nucleotides not matched to a gene: 3. CDR3 sequence (DNA): TGTGCCAGCGCGGACAGGGGGTACGAGCAGTACTTC. Translating it yields CASADRGYEQYF.

The V call is TRBV11-2, the J call TRBJ1-1; possibly TRBD1 for D (6 bases). Germline V lookup: CDR1 SGHAT, CDR2 FQNNGV. With 0 bases removed from V and 1 base from J, the gap between germline ends came to 12 bases. CDR3 length: 16 amino acids. Here the CDR3 DNA reads TGTGCCAGCAGCTTAGACTTGAGGGGGGCGAACACTGAAGCTTTCTTT. Translating gives CASSLDLRGANTEAFF. Supplemented by reference TRBV11-2 and TRBJ1-1, the full variable domain reads EAGVAQSPRYKIIEKRQSVAFWCNPISGHATLYWYQQILGQGPKLLIQFQNNGVVDDSQLPKDRFSAERLKGVDSTLKIQPAKLEDSAVYLCASSLDLRGANTEAFFGQGTRLTVV.

The chain employs TRBV11-2 and TRBJ2-7, with D possibly matching TRBD2 (6 bases). Germline V lookup: CDR1 SGHAT, CDR2 FQNNGV. The V gene lost 5 bases and the J gene lost 3 bases, with 11 bases spanning the gap. The CDR3 sequence is 13 residues long. The CDR3 is CASSLPGGYEQYF. In DNA, the CDR3 is TGTGCCAGCAGCCTTCCCGGGGGCTACGAGCAGTACTTC. Supplemented by reference TRBV11-2 and TRBJ2-7, the full variable domain reads EAGVAQSPRYKIIEKRQSVAFWCNPISGHATLYWYQQILGQGPKLLIQFQNNGVVDDSQLPKDRFSAERLKGVDSTLKIQPAKLEDSAVYLCASSLPGGYEQYFGPGTRLTVT.

Turning to this clone: Other DNA sequences within the sample encode an identical CDR3. The rearrangement joins TRBV7-9 to TRBJ1-2; no clear D gene. CDR1 and CDR2 (germline): SEHNR, FQNEAQ (reference sequence). The CDR3 has 12 amino acids. Between the trimmed V and J ends, which lost 1 base and 4 bases, there was a span of 4 bases. In DNA, the CDR3 is TGTGCCAGCAGCTTAGACAGCTATGGCTACACCTTC. Residues: CASSLDSYGYTF.

V and J are TRBV9 and TRBJ2-1; TRBD2 aligns across 7 bases. CDR1 and CDR2 (germline): SGDLS, YYNGEE. The CDR3 loop spans 15 amino acids. V was clipped by 3 bases and J by 7 bases; unmatched bases: 10. CDR3 DNA sequence: TGTGCCAGCAGCGCATTCGAGCGGGGCGAGAATGAGCAGTTCTTC. Protein product: CASSAFERGENEQFF.

The chain carries TRBV27 and TRBJ2-7; TRBD1 matches at 7 bases. Germline assignment: CDR1 MNHEY and CDR2 SMNVEV (reference sequence). The ends lost 1 base at V and 6 bases at J; junction bases unmatched: 6. The CDR3 has 14 residues. The CDR3, as DNA: TGTGCCAGCAGTTTATTGCAGGGGGTAGGCGAGCAGTACTTC. Its protein product is CASSLLQGVGEQYF.

CDR3 coding DNA: TGCGCCAGCAGCCAAGGACTCGGCAAAGCTTTCTTT. Translating it yields CASSQGLGKAFF. The V gene is TRBV4-3, the J gene TRBJ1-1; no clear D gene. Trimming stripped 1 base from V and 9 bases from J, with 9 bases between. Germline CDR1 is LGHNA and CDR2 is YSLEER. The length of the CDR3 is 12 residues.

V and J are TRBV30 and TRBJ2-5, with D perhaps matching TRBD1 (5 bases). Trimming took 4 bases from V and 1 from J, leaving 10 bases between them. The CDR3 spans 13 residues. Germline V gene lookup returns CDR1 GTSNPN and CDR2 SVGIG (reference sequence). CDR3 residues: CAWKFQGQETQYF. DNA of the CDR3: TGTGCCTGGAAGTTCCAGGGCCAAGAGACCCAGTACTTC.

This chain joins TRBV3-1 (or the pseudogene TRBV3-2) and TRBJ1-2; D may be TRBD1 (5 bases). The CDR3 runs 13 residues. V shed 6 bases and J shed 3 bases, with 11 bases lying between them. From germline, CDR1 is LGHDT and CDR2 YNNKEL (reference sequence). The CDR3 region is CASRLQGDYGYTF. Here the CDR3 DNA reads TGTGCCAGCAGACTCCAGGGAGACTATGGCTACACCTTC.

This chain connects TRBV14 to TRBJ1-1; 8 nucleotides match TRBD1. Losses at the gene ends were 4 bases for V and 4 bases for J; bases not matched to a gene: 8. CDR1 is SGHDN and CDR2 is FVKESK in the germline V gene. There are 15 residues in the CDR3. CDR3 coding DNA: TGTGCCAGCAGCCTTAGGACAGGGAGAGCCACTGAAGCTTTCTTT. Translating gives CASSLRTGRATEAFF.

In this sample, this clone turned up once. The chain combines TRBV4-3 with TRBJ1-1, with D possibly matching TRBD1 (5 bases). CDR1 and CDR2 (germline): LGHNA, YSLEER. The CDR3 extends over 13 amino acids. V lost 3 bases and J lost 6, with 11 bases in between. The CDR3 here is CASSQQGSAEAFF. In DNA form, the CDR3 reads TGCGCCAGCAGCCAGCAGGGTTCAGCTGAAGCTTTCTTT.

The chain carries TRBV7-9 and TRBJ2-5, with D tentatively TRBD1 or TRBD2 (6 bases each). This CDR3 has 13 residues. The V end lost 3 bases, the J end lost 5 bases, and 10 bases lay between the germline ends. The germline CDR1 and CDR2 sequences are SEHNR and FQNEAQ (reference sequence). The CDR3 reads CASSFGGRETQYF. The CDR3 DNA reads TGTGCCAGCAGCTTTGGGGGGCGGGAGACCCAGTACTTC.